These 7 T cell receptor beta chains came from one sample sequenced in a study of molecular identifiers for immune sequencing clone quantification. TCRdb re-analysed the PCR reads in MiXCR, keeping a single row per CDR3 protein. The sample records fewer than 75,000 distinct CDR3 sequences, around a sixth being singletons. Material for sequencing was naive CD8+ T cells from blood, with Jurkat cell RNA spiked in. Stated subset: FACS-sorted CD8+CD4-CCR7+CD45RA+ naive T cells. The receptors stem from a human donor in good health. Some libraries in this study had Jurkat cell RNA spiked in.

This rearrangement joins TRBV29-1 to TRBJ1-2; D is ambiguous. Between the trimmed V and J ends, which lost 2 bases and 5 bases, there was a span of 9 bases. The CDR3 has 12 residues. The V gene's germline CDR1 is SQVTM and CDR2 ANQGSEA. This CDR3 is CSVESLGYGYTF. Written as DNA, the CDR3 is TGCAGCGTTGAAAGTCTGGGGTATGGCTACACCTTC.

This chain joins TRBV12-3 or TRBV12-4 and TRBJ2-2; D call uncertain. V was cut by 5 bases and J by 6 bases, with 10 bases left in between. The CDR3 is 13 amino acids. The CDR3 DNA reads as TGTGCCAGCAGTACCTCTCCGGCCGGGGAGCTGTTTTTT. Translated, it gives CASSTSPAGELFF.

This clonotype was seen more than once but under ten times. With a much larger clone just one base away, this may be a read error. The J gene is TRBJ2-5, the V gene TRBV5-1; TRBD2 is a possible D gene (6 bases). The germline V and J ends were trimmed by 10 bases and 2 bases, with 18 bases remaining between them. The CDR3 has 14 residues. Germline assignment: CDR1 SGHRS and CDR2 YFSETQ. Here the CDR3 reads CAASDGGMQETQYF. As DNA, the CDR3 is TGCGCCGCCTCAGACGGGGGTATGCAAGAGACCCAGTACTTC. The entire variable domain, with the rest obtained from reference TRBV5-1 and TRBJ2-5, is as follows: KAGVTQTPRYLIKTRGQQVTLSCSPISGHRSVSWYQQTPGQGLQFLFEYFSETQRNKGNFPGRFSGRQFSNSRSEMNVSTLELGDSALYLCAASDGGMQETQYFGPGTRLLVL.

This clonotype has a count of ten or more. This chain uses TRBV25-1 with TRBJ1-1; TRBD1 agrees at 8 bases. Germline trimming cut 1 base from V and 0 bases from J; bases unmatched to any gene: 4. From germline, CDR1 is MGHDK and CDR2 SYGVNS. This CDR3 is 16 amino acids long. CDR3 DNA sequence: TGTGCCAGCAGTGAATCACCGGGACAGGTGAACACTGAAGCTTTCTTT. As protein: CASSESPGQVNTEAFF.

This clonotype was detected ten times or more. V and J are TRBV29-1 and TRBJ2-7; 9 bases fit TRBD1. J was trimmed by 2 bases and V by 1 base; bases with no gene match: 9. This CDR3 spans 16 amino acids. The V gene's germline CDR1 is SQVTM and CDR2 ANQGSEA. CDR3: CSVEVGPGQGPYEQYF. DNA for the CDR3: TGCAGCGTTGAAGTGGGACCGGGACAGGGACCCTACGAGCAGTACTTC.

This clonotype was seen at least ten times. The chain has TRBV7-9 and TRBJ2-3, with TRBD2 identical over 9 bases. This CDR3 contains 16 residues. Unmatched junction bases numbered 8, after V lost 5 bases and J lost 2 bases. The germline V gene encodes CDR1 SEHNR and CDR2 FQNEAQ (reference sequence). The CDR3 coding sequence is TGTGCCAGCAGCCTAAGACTAGCGGAGCTCACAGATACGCAGTATTTT. As protein: CASSLRLAELTDTQYF.

CDR3 protein: CASSLTAGLSYEQYF. The CDR3 coding sequence is TGTGCCAGCAGCTTGACAGCGGGACTCTCCTACGAGCAGTACTTC. The chain combines TRBV7-9 with TRBJ2-7; 7 bases map to TRBD2. After removal of 3 bases from V and 0 bases from J, the junction contained 5 bases not matched to a gene. CDR3 length: 15 amino acids. Looked up from germline, CDR1 is SEHNR and CDR2 is FQNEAQ (reference sequence).